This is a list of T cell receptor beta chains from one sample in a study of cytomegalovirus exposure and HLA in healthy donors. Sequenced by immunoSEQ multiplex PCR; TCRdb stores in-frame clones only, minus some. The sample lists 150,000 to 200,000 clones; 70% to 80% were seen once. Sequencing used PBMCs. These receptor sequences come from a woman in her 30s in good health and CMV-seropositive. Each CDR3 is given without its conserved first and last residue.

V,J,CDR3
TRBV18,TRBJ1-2,ASSPPGQGSGYT
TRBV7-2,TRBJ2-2,ASSPGTANTGELF
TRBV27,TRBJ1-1,ATKAPQGRAF
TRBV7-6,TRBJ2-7,ASSLVPGQGNYEQY
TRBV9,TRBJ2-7,ASSVFGTSGANGNEQY
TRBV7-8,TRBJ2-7,ASSLDRSSYEQY
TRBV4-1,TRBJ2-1,ASSPREGGAARGEQF
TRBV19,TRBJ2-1,ASSIQGPSYNEQF
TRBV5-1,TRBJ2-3,ASTLGLAGDTQY
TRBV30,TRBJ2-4,AWSVGGTAKNIQY
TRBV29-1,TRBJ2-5,SSGGTSGSRGETQY
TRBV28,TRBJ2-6,ASSSAGTWLARGANVLT
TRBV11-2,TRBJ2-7,ASSPRGGAWGEQY
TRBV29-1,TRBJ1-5,SVGKGDDQPQH
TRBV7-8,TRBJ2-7,ASSYWALITYEQY
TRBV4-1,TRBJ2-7,ASSQSPSGLYEQY
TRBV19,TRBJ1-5,ASSPLLTGMSQPQH
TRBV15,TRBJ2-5,ATSTGGGQLQETQY
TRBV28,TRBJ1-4,ASRATGPNEKLF
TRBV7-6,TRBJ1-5,ASSPGLPNQPQH
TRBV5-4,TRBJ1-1,ASSPDPGMLRNTEAF
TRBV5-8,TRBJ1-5,ASSFRRAGKASNQPQH
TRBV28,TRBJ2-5,ASSSPVGAYQETQY
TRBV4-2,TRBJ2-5,ASSHEPGLAGETQY